Listed below are T cell receptor beta chains from one sample, sequenced in a study of identical twins. TCRdb itself ran the 5' RACE reads through MiXCR, one entry per CDR3 protein. The table lists over 250,000 distinct CDR3 sequences, 8.5% to 9.5% of them singletons, with around 7.1% in the top ten. The same specimen was also included in a second study, on yellow fever vaccine responses in identical twins.

The specimen was CD8+ T cells sorted from blood. All receptors derive from a woman younger than 30 in good health. Both conserved end residues are part of each CDR3. Each record gives: J gene, V gene, CDR3 protein.

>TRBJ2-2|TRBV3-1
CASGTGGLNTGELFF
>TRBJ2-3|TRBV6-5
CASSYSTDGTDTQYF
>TRBJ2-7|TRBV12-3/TRBV12-4
CASSSTTDGTYEQYF
>TRBJ1-2|TRBV7-9
CASGGEGNYGYTF
>TRBJ2-7|TRBV10-3
CAISDPGPVVREQYF
>TRBJ2-3|TRBV5-1
CASSSGQGTDTQYF
>TRBJ2-5|TRBV2
CASYRSYGQETQYF
>TRBJ2-7|TRBV28
CASSLPGSAYEQYF
>TRBJ1-2|TRBV10-3
CAILQGAGRNYGYTF
>TRBJ2-5|TRBV10-3
CAISEQGRQETQYF
>TRBJ2-2|TRBV12-3/TRBV12-4
CASSKQRGGNTGELFF
>TRBJ1-5|TRBV7-9
CASSLGGLLSNQPQHF
>TRBJ1-1|TRBV20-1
CSARGRETTEAFF
>TRBJ2-1|TRBV18
CASSPPSGSSYNEQFF
>TRBJ2-3|TRBV7-6
CASSLIARGGGTDTQYF
>TRBJ2-7|TRBV7-2
CASSFGATPPYEQYF
>TRBJ2-7|TRBV28
CASSRGFRDEQYF
>TRBJ2-1|TRBV7-8
CASSDSGTSGRAYNEQFF
>TRBJ2-1|TRBV6-5
CASSYSAGHYNEQFF
>TRBJ1-1|TRBV29-1
CSVVLLNTEAFF
>TRBJ1-2|TRBV28
CASSMMTEKYGYTF
>TRBJ2-5|TRBV4-1
CASSQGAMETQYF
>TRBJ2-7|TRBV6-5
CASSWPSGNSYEQYF
>TRBJ2-1|TRBV20-1
CSARHSGVDFEQFF
>TRBJ2-1|TRBV4-3
CASSPSPTGRNEQFF
>TRBJ2-4|TRBV4-1
CASSRDTSLAKNIQYF
>TRBJ2-1|TRBV6-4
CASSDGGRSSYNEQFF
>TRBJ2-7|TRBV4-3
CASSPNRHLSYEQYF
>TRBJ2-1|TRBV4-3
CASSQGWREAGGNEQFF
>TRBJ2-1|TRBV7-8
CASSQRGTGVNEQFF
>TRBJ2-7|TRBV25-1
CASSEMSSYEQYF
>TRBJ2-2|TRBV5-6
CASSLANAGATTGELFF
>TRBJ2-7|TRBV29-1
CSVEKGIYEQYF
>TRBJ2-4|TRBV10-1
CASSGGTAGLDKNIQYF
>TRBJ1-6|TRBV6-1
CASTELDGNSPLHF
>TRBJ2-1|TRBV5-1
CASSLTGTGSSNEQFF
>TRBJ1-4|TRBV5-1
CASRLATNEKLFF
>TRBJ2-7|TRBV4-1
CASSPSPTEVYEQYF
>TRBJ2-3|TRBV2
CASKPIGVDTQYF